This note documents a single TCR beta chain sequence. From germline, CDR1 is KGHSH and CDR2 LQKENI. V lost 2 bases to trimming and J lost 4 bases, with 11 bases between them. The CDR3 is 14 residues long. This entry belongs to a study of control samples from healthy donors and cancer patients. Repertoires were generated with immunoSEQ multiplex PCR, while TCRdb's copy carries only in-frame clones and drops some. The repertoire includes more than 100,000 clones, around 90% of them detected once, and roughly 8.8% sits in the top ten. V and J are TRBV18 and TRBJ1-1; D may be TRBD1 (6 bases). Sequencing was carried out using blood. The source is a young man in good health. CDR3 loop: CASSPTGAFTEAFF. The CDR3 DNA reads TGTGCCAGCTCACCAACGGGGGCGTTCACTGAAGCTTTCTTT.